Listed below are T cell receptor beta chains from one sample, sequenced in a study of T cell responses to AZD1222 COVID-19 vaccine. Sequencing was performed with immunoSEQ multiplex PCR; in TCRdb, only in-frame clones are kept and a portion is missing. The sample carries some 130,000 clones, 70% to 90% recorded once. This material consisted of peripheral blood, taken on day 0 of AZD1222 vaccination. These receptors were collected from an adult in good health. Each CDR3 is given with its conserved first and last residue.

v_call cdr3_aa
TRBV6-4 CASSDCWGAGNQPQHF
TRBV6-5 CASSYQGSGWNEQFF
TRBV12-5 CASGLVQVGATYEQYF
TRBV5-1 CASSSRTGAYEQYF
TRBV4-3 CASSQDPGQETQYF
TRBV14 CASSFKLGVYNEQFF
TRBV6-4 CASSGLAGGTDTQYF
TRBV6-5 CASRRDRARETQYF
TRBV24-1 CATSPGGRMSSYNEQFF
TRBV7-2 CASSATNSPLHF
TRBV7-9 CASSSGDGGGITDTQYF
TRBV5-1 CASSWAGDQPQHF
TRBV15 CATSAGGSTDTQYF
TRBV7-8 CASSLVSSGYGYTF
TRBV28 CASCISGGPYGYTF
TRBV7-3 CASSLVSSQETQYF
TRBV10-3 CAISRAYTEAFF
TRBV4-1 CASSQPDGRRADTQYF
TRBV19 CASSIDRDNFTDTQYF
TRBV9 CASSVRNSGANVLTF
TRBV9 CASSVGPLGDEKLFF
TRBV3-1/TRBV3-2 CASSPGRYQPQHF
TRBV30 CAWGPAGGRDTQYF
TRBV24-1 CATGEGGSTDTQYF
TRBV18 CASSPGLQETQYF
TRBV30 CAWRYGRGPGYGYTF
TRBV29-1 CSVWPTVDGYTF
TRBV13 CASSKGVNYGYTF
TRBV3-1/TRBV3-2 CASSPSPDRGGFRSPLHF
TRBV7-2 CASPRGGTSGTNEQFF